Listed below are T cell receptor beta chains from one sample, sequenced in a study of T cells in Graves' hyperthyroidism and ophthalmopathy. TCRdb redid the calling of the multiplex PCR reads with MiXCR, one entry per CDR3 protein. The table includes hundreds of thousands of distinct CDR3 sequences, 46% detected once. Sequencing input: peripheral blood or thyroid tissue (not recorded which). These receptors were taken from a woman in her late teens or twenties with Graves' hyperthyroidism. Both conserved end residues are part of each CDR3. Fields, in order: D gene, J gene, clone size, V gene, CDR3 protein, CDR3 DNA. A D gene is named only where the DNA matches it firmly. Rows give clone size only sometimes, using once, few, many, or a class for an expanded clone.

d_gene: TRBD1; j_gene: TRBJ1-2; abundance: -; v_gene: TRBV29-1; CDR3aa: CSVHRTGARENGYTF; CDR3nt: TGCAGCGTTCATAGGACAGGGGCCAGGGAGAATGGCTACACCTTC
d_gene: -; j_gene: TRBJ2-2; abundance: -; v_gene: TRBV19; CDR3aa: CASSRPGSCFF; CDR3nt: -
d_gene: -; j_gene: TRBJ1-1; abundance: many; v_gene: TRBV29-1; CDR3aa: CSVVVGEDTEAFF; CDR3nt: TGCAGCGTTGTAGTGGGGGAGGATACTGAAGCTTTCTTT
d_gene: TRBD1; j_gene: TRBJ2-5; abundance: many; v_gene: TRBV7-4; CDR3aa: CASSPPRAGGHETQYF; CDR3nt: TGTGCCAGCAGCCCACCCCGGGCAGGGGGACATGAGACCCAGTACTTC
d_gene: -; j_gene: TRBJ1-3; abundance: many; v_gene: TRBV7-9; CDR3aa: CASSLEGNTIYF; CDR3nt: TGTGCCAGCAGCCTAGAGGGAAACACCATATATTTT
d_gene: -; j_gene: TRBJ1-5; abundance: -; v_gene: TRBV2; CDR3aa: CASSLMGEMGQPQHF; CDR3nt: TGTGCCAGCAGTTTAATGGGGGAAATGGGCCAGCCCCAGCATTTT
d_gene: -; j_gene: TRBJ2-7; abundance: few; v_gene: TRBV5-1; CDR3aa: CASSLARGTYEQYF; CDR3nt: TGCGCCAGCAGCTTGGCGAGGGGGACCTACGAGCAGTACTTC
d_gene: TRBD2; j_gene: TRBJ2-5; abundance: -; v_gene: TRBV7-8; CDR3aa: CASSLVQGLAGLETQYF; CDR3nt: TGTGCCAGCAGCTTGGTACAGGGACTAGCGGGCTTAGAGACCCAGTACTTC
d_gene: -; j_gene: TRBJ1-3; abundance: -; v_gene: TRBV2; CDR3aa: CASSDYTGNGNTIYF; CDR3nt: TGTGCCAGCAGTGATTATACAGGGAACGGAAACACCATATATTTT
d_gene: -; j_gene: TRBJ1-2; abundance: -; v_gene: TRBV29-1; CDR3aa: CSGPPRNYGYTF; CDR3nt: TGCAGCGGGCCCCCACGTAACTATGGCTACACCTTC
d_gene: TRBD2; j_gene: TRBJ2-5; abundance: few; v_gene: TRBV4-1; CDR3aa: CASSQERTSGQETQYF; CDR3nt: TGCGCCAGCAGCCAAGAACGGACTAGCGGGCAAGAGACCCAGTACTTC
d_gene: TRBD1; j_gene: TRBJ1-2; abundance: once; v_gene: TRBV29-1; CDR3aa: CSVALQGVSGYTF; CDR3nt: TGCAGCGTCGCCTTACAGGGGGTGAGCGGCTACACCTTC
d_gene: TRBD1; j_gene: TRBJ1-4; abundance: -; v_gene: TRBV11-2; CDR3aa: CASSFRDRVEEKLFF; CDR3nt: TGTGCCAGCAGTTTCCGGGACAGGGTGGAAGAAAAACTGTTTTTT
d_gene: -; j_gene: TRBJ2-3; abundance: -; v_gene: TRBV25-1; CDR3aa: CASSELWQETDTQYF; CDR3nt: TGTGCCAGCAGTGAATTGTGGCAGGAGACAGATACGCAGTATTTT
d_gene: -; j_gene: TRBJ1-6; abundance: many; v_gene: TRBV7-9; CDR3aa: CASSSTVQGTSPLHF; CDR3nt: TGTGCCAGCAGCTCTACCGTGCAGGGAACTTCACCCCTCCACTTT
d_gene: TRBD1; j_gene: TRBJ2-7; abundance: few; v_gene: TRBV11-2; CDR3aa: CASTGTGVEYEQYF; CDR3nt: TGTGCCAGCACCGGGACAGGGGTCGAATACGAGCAGTACTTC
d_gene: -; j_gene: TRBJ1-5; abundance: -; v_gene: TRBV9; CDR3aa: CASSDQGYSNQPQHF; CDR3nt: TGTGCCAGCAGCGACCAAGGGTACAGCAATCAGCCCCAGCATTTT
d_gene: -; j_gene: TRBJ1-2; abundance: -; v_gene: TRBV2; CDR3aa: CASRDTGSGYTF; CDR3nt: TGTGCCAGCAGAGATACAGGGAGTGGCTACACCTTC
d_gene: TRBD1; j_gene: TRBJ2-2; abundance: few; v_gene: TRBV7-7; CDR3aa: CASSPGDRGHTGELFF; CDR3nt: TGTGCTAGCAGCCCGGGGGACAGGGGCCACACCGGGGAGCTGTTTTTT
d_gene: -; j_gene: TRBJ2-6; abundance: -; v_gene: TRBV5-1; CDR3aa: CASSHFVGVSGANVLTF; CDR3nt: TGCGCCAGCAGCCACTTCGTAGGGGTCTCTGGGGCCAACGTCCTGACTTTC
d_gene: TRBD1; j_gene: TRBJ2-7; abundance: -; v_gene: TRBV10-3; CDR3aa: CAISEVQGERLLEQYF; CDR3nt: TGTGCCATCAGTGAAGTTCAGGGGGAGAGGCTGCTCGAGCAGTACTTC
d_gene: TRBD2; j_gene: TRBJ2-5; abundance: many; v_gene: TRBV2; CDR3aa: CASSTGLAGAETQYF; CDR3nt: TGTGCCAGCAGTACGGGACTAGCGGGAGCTGAGACCCAGTACTTC
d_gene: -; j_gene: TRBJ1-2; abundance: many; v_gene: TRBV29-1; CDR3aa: CSVERVGGGYTF; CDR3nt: TGCAGCGTCGAGAGGGTAGGGGGTGGCTACACCTTC
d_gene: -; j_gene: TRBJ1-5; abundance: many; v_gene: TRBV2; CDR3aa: CASKETVSNQPQHF; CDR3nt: TGTGCCAGCAAGGAGACAGTTTCAAATCAGCCCCAGCATTTT
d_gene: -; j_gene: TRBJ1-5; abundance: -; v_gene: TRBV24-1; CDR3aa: CATSGRGYFGNQPQHF; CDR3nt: TGTGCCACCAGTGGCCGAGGGTATTTTGGCAATCAGCCCCAGCATTTT
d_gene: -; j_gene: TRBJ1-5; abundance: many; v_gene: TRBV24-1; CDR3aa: CATSDLAQPQHF; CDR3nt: TGTGCCACCAGTGATTTGGCTCAGCCCCAGCATTTT
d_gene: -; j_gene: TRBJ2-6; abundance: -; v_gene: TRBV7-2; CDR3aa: CASSLGYGTPLTF; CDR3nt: TGTGCCAGCAGCTTAGGGTACGGGACACCCCTGACTTTC
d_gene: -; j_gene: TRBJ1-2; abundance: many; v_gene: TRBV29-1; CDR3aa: CSVRNPGDYYGYTF; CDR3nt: TGCAGCGTACGCAACCCGGGGGACTACTATGGCTACACCTTC
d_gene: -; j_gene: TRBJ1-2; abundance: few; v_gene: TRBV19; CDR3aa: CATRTGTGYGYTF; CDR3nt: TGTGCCACCAGGACGGGGACCGGCTATGGCTACACCTTC
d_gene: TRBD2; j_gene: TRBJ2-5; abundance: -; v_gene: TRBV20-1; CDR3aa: CSALTSGRGLPETQYF; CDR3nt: TGCAGTGCTCTGACTAGCGGGAGAGGCCTGCCAGAGACCCAGTACTTC
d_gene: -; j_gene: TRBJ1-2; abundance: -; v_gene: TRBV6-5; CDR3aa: CASNGRLYGYTF; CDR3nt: TGTGCCAGCAACGGACGGCTCTATGGCTACACCTTC
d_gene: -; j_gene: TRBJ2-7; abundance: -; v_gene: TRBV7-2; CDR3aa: CASSVRVAGSYEQYF; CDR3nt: TGTGCCAGCAGCGTTAGGGTGGCAGGCTCCTACGAGCAGTACTTC
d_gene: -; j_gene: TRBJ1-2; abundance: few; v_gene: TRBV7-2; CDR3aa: CASSLGQRGYTF; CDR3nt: TGTGCCAGCAGCTTAGGGCAGCGGGGCTACACCTTC
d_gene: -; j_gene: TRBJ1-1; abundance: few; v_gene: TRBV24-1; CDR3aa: CASSLGGPWSTEAFF; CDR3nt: TGTGCCAGCAGTTTGGGGGGACCCTGGAGCACTGAAGCTTTCTTT
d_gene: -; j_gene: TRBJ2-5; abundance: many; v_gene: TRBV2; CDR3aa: CASSETATQYF; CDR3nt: TGTGCCAGCAGTGAAACTGCGACCCAGTACTTC
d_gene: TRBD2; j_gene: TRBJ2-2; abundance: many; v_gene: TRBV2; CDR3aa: CASKGTSGTNTGELFF; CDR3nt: TGTGCCAGCAAGGGCACTAGCGGGACGAACACCGGGGAGCTGTTTTTT
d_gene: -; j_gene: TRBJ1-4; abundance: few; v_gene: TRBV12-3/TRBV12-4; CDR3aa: CASSLRSDLRGRWDGEKLFF; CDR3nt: TGTGCCAGCAGTTTACGATCCGACCTACGGGGAAGGTGGGATGGTGAAAAACTGTTTTTT
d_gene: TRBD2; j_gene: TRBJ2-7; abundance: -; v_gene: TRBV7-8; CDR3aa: CASSPPRASGFIDEQYF; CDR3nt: TGTGCCAGCAGCCCACCGAGAGCTAGCGGGTTCATCGACGAGCAGTACTTC
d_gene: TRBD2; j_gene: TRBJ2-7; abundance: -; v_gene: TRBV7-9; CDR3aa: CASSQPLAGTSYEQYF; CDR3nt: TGTGCCAGCAGCCAACCCTTAGCGGGTACCTCCTACGAGCAGTACTTC
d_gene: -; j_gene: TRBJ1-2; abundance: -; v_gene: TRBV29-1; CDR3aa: CSVGPLVGYTF; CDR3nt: TGCAGCGTTGGACCGCTAGTTGGCTACACCTTC
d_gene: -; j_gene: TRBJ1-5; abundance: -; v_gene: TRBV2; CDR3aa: CAGRVGPPGPQHF; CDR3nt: TGTGCCGGCAGGGTGGGACCCCCAGGGCCCCAGCATTTT
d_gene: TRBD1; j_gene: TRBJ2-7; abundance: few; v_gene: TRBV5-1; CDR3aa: CASSSQDRVGEQYF; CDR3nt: TGCGCCAGCAGCTCGCAGGACAGGGTGGGGGAGCAGTACTTC
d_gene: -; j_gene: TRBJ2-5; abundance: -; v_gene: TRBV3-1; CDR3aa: CASSQRQETQYF; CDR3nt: TGTGCCAGCAGCCAACGCCAAGAGACCCAGTACTTC
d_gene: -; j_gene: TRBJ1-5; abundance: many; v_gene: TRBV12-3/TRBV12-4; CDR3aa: CASRGSHNQPQHF; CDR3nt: TGTGCCAGCAGGGGGAGTCACAATCAGCCCCAGCATTTT
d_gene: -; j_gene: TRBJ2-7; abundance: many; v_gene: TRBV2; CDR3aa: CASTTRGFEQYF; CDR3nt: TGTGCCAGCACGACCCGAGGTTTCGAGCAGTACTTC
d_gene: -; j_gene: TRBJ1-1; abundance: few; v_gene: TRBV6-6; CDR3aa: CASSYSRHGAFF; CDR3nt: TGTGCCAGCAGTTACTCTCGCCACGGAGCTTTCTTT
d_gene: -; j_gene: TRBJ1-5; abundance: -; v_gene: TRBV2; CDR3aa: CASSRHAGGRQPQHF; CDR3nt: TGTGCCAGCAGTCGACACGCCGGGGGGAGACAGCCCCAGCATTTT
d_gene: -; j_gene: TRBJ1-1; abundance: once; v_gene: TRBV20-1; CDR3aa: CSAKAGGYTEALF; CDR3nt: TGCAGTGCTAAGGCCGGAGGGTACACTGAAGCTCTCTTT
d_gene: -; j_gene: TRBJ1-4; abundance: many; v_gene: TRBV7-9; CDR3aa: CASSSQGSNEKLFF; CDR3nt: TGTGCCAGCAGCTCGCAGGGGTCTAATGAAAAACTGTTTTTT
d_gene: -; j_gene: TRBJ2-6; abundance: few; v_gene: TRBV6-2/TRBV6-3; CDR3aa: CASSYSPARGSGANVLTF; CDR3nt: TGTGCCAGCAGTTACTCGCCAGCTAGGGGCTCTGGGGCCAACGTCCTGACTTTC